The present entry profiles one TCR beta chain with its context. This CDR3 region has 15 residues. Germline V CDR1 and CDR2: LGHDT, YNNKEL (reference sequence). Trimming cost V 1 base and J 5 bases, with 14 bases left between them. This sample was taken from a study of blood T cell repertoires in COVID-19. Study at large: Some COVID-19 samples were acute and others convalescent; all came from the United States, Italy and Spain.

Sequencing was performed with immunoSEQ multiplex PCR; in TCRdb, only in-frame clones are kept and a portion is missing. The sample has tens of thousands of clones, approximately 83% seen once. This sequence was found in a man in his forties or fifties with COVID-19, enrolled during active disease. The V and J genes are TRBV3-1 (or the pseudogene TRBV3-2) and TRBJ1-1; D may be TRBD1 (5 bases). Material: peripheral blood. As DNA, the CDR3 is TGTGCCAGCAGCCAAGGGACATGGGCAGTGACTGAAGCTTTCTTT. It is translated as CASSQGTWAVTEAFF.